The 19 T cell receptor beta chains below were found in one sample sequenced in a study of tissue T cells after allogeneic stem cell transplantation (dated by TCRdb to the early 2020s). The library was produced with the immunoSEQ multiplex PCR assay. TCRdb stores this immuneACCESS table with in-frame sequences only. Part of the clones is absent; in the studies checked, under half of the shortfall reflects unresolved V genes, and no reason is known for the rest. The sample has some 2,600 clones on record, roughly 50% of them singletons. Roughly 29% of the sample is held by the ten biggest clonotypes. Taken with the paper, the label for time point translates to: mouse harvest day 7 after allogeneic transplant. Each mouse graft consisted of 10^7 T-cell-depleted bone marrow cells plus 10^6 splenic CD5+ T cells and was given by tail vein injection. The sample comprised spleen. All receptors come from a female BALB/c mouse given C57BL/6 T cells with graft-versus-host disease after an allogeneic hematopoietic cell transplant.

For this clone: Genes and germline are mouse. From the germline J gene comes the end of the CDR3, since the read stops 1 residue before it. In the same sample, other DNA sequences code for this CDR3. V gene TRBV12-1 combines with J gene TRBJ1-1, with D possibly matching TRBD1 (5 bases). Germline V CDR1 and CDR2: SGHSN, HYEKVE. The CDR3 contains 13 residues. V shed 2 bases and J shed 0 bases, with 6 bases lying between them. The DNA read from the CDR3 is TGTGCCAGCTCTCGCAGGGCAAACACAGAAGTCTTC. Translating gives CASSRRANTEVF. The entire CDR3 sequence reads CASSRRANTEVFF.

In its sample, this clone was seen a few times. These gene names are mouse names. CDR3 DNA (partial): TGTGCCAGCAGCCAAGATCCGGTGGGGTTCCTCTCCTATGAACAGTAC. Its protein product is CASSQDPVGFLSYEQY. The CDR3 in its entirety is CASSQDPVGFLSYEQYF. The chain is built from TRBV5 and TRBJ2-7; weak D call: TRBD2 (5 bases). The read finishes 1 residue shy of the CDR3 end, and the germline J gene is used to complete it. The CDR3 covers 17 residues. With 0 bases removed from V and 0 bases from J, the gap between germline ends came to 15 bases. The germline V gene has CDR1 LGHNA and CDR2 YNLKQL (reference sequence).

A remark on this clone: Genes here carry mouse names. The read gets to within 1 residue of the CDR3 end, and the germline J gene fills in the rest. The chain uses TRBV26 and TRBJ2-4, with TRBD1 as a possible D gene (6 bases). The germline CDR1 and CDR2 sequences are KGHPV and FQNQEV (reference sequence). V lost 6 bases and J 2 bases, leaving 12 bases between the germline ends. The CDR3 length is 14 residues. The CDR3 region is CASSYTGNQNTLYF. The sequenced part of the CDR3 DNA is TGTGCCAGCAGCTATACAGGGAATCAAAACACCTTGTAC.

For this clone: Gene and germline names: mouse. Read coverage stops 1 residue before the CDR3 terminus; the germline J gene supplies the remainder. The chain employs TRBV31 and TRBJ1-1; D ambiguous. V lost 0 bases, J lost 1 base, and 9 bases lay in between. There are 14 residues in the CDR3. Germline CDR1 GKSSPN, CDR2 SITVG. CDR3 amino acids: CAWSLDRRNTEVFF. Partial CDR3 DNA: TGTGCCTGGAGTCTAGACCGGAGAAACACAGAAGTCTTC.

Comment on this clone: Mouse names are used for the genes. CDR3 protein: CASSLSAGYSGNTLYF. The CDR3 DNA, read in part, is TGTGCCAGCAGTCTGTCGGCAGGGTATTCTGGAAATACGCTCTAT. The chain recombines TRBV26 with TRBJ1-3, with D tentatively TRBD1 (5 bases). The CDR3 end lies 1 residue beyond the end of the read and is filled in from the germline J gene. The CDR3 extends over 16 amino acids. CDR1 KGHPV and CDR2 FQNQEV come from the germline V gene (reference sequence). Deletions cut 0 bases from V and 0 bases from J, with 9 bases between.

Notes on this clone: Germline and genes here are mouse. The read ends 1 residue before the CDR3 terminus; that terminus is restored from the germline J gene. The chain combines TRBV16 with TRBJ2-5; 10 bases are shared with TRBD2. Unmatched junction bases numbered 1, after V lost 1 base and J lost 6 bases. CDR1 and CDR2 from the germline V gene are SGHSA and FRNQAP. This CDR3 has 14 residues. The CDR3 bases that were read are TGTGCAAGCAGCTTAGCTGGGGGGGCTGACACCCAGTAC. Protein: CASSLAGGADTQY. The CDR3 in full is CASSLAGGADTQYF.

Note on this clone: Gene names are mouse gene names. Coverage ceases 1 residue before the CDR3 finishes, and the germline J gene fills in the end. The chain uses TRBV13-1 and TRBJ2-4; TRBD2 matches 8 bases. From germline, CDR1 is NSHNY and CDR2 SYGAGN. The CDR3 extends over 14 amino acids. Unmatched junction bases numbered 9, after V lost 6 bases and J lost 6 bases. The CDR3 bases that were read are TGTGCCAGCAACGATTGGGGGGGGGTGAACACCTTGTAC. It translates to CASNDWGGVNTLY. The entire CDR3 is CASNDWGGVNTLYF.

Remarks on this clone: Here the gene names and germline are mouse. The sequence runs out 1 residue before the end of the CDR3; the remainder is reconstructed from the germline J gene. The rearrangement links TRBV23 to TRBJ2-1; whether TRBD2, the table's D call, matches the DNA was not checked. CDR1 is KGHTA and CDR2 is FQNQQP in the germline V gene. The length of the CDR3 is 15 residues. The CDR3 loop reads CSSSQTGTGGAEQFF. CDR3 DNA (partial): TGCTCCAGCAGTCAAACCGGGACTGGGGGGGCTGAGCAGTTC.

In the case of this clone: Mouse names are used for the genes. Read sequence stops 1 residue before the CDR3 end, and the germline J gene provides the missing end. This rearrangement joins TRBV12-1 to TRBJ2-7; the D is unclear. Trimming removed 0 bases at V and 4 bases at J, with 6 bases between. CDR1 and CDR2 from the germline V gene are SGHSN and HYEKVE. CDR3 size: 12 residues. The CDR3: CASSLDLYEQYF. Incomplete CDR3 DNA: TGTGCCAGCTCTCTCGACTTGTATGAACAGTAC.

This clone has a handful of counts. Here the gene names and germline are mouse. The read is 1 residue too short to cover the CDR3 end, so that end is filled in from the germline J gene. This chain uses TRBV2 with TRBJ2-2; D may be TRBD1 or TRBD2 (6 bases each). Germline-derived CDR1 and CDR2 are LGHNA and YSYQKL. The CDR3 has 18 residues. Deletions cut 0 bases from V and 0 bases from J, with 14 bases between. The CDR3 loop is CASSQDLRGLANTGQLYF. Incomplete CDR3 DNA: TGTGCCAGCAGCCAAGATCTTCGGGGGCTCGCAAACACCGGGCAGCTCTAC. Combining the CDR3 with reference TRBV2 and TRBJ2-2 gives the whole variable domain DPKIIQKPKYLVAVTGSEKILICEQYLGHNAMYWYRQSAKKPLEFMFSYSYQKLMDNQTASSRFQPQSSKKNHLDLQITALKPDDSATYFCASSQDLRGLANTGQLYFGEGSKLTVL.

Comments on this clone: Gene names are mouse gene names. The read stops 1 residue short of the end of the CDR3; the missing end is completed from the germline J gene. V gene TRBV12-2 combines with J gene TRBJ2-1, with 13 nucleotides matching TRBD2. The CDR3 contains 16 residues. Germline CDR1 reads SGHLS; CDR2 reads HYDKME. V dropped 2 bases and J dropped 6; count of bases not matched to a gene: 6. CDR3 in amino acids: CASSPDWGGAGAEQFF. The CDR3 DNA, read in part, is TGTGCCAGCTCTCCGGACTGGGGGGGCGCGGGTGCTGAGCAGTTC.

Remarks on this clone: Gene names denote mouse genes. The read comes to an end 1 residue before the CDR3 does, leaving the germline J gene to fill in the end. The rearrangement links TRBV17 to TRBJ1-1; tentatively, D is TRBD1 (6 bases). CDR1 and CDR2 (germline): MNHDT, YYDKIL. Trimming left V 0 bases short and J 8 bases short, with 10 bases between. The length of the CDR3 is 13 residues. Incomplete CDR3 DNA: TGTGCTAGCAGTAGAGATGGGGGGCTGGAAGTCTTC. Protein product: CASSRDGGLEVF. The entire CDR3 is CASSRDGGLEVFF.

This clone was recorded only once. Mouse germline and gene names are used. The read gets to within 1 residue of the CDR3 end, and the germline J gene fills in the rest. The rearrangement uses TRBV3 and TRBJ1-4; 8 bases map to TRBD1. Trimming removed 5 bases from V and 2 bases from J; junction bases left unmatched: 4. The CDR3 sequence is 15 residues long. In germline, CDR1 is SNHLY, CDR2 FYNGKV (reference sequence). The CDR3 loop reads CASSPRQGSNERLFF. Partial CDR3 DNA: TGTGCCAGCAGCCCGCGACAGGGGTCCAACGAAAGATTATTT.

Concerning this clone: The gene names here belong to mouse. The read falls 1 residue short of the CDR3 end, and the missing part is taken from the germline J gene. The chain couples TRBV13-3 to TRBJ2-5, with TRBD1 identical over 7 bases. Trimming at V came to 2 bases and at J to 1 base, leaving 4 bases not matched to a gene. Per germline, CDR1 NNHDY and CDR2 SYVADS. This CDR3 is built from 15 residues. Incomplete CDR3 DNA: TGTGCCAGCAGTGAAGGCAGGGGGTACCAAGACACCCAGTAC. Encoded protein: CASSEGRGYQDTQY. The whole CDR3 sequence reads CASSEGRGYQDTQYF.

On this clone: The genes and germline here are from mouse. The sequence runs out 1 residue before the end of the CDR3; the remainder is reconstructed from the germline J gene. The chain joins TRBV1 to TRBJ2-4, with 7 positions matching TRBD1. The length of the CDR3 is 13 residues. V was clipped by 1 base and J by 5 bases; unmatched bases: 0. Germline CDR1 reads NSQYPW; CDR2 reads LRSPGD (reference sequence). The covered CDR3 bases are TGCACCTGCAGTGCAGGGGACAGAAACACCTTGTAC. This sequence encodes CTCSAGDRNTLY. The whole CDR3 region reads CTCSAGDRNTLYF. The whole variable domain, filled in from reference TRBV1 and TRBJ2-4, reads VTLLEQNPRWRLVPRGQAVNLRCILKNSQYPWMSWYQQDLQKQLQWLFTLRSPGDKEVKSLPGADYLATRVTDTELRLQVANMSQGRTLYCTCSAGDRNTLYFGAGTRLSVL.

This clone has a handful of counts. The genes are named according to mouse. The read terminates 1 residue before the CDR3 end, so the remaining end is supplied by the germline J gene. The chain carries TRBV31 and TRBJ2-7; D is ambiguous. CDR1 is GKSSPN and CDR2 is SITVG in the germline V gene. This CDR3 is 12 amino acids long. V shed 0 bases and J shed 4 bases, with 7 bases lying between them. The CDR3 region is CAWSLKGYEQYF. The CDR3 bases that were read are TGTGCCTGGAGTCTAAAAGGGTATGAACAGTAC.

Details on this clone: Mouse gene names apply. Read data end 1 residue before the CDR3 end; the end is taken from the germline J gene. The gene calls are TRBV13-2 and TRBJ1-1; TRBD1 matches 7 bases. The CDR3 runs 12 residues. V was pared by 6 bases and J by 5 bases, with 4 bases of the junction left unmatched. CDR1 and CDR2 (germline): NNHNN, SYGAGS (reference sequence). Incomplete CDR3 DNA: TGTGCCAGCGATACAGGGGCTACAGAAGTCTTC. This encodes CASDTGATEVF. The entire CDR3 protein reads CASDTGATEVFF.

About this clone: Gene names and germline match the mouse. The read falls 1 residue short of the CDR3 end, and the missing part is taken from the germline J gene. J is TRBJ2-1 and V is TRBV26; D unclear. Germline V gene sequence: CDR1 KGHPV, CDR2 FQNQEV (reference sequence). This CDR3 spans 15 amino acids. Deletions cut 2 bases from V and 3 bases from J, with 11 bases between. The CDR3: CASSLEAGVYAEQFF. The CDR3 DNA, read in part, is TGTGCCAGCAGTCTGGAGGCAGGAGTCTATGCTGAGCAGTTC.

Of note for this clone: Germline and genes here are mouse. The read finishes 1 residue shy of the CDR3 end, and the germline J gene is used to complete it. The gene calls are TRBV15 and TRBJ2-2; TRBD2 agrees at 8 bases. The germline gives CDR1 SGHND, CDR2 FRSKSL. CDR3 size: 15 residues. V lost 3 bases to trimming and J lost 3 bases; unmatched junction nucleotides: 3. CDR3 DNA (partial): TGTGCCAGCAGTTTGGGGGGGCGTTACACCGGGCAGCTCTAC. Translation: CASSLGGRYTGQLY. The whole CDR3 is CASSLGGRYTGQLYF.